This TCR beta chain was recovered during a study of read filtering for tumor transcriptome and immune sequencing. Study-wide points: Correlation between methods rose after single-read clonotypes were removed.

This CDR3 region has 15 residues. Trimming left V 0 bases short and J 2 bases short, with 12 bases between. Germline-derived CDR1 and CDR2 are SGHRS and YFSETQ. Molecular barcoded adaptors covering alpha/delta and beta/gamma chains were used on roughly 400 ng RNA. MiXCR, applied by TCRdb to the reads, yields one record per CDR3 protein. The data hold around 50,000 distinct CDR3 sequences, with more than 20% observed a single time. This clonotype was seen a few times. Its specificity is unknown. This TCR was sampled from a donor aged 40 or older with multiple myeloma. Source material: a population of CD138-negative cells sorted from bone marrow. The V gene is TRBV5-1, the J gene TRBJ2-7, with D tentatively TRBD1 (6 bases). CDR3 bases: TGCGCCAGCAGCTTGGTGGCAGGGGAAACCTACGAGCAGTACTTC. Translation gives CASSLVAGETYEQYF. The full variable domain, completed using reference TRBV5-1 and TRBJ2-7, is KAGVTQTPRYLIKTRGQQVTLSCSPISGHRSVSWYQQTPGQGLQFLFEYFSETQRNKGNFPGRFSGRQFSNSRSEMNVSTLELGDSALYLCASSLVAGETYEQYFGPGTRLTVT.